A selection of T cell receptor beta chains follows, all from one sample in a study of blood T cell repertoires in COVID-19. TCRdb keeps only in-frame clones here, not all; method: immunoSEQ multiplex PCR. Of a few hundred thousand clones listed, 85% to 90% are singletons. Specimen: PBMCs or T cells enriched from blood (not recorded which). The receptors stem from a woman between 50 and 59 years old who had recovered from COVID-19. Each CDR3 is given with its conserved first and last residue. Each record gives: clone size, J gene, D gene, CDR3 length, V gene, CDR3 DNA, CDR3 protein. The D gene is left open where the match is weak. A clone size is listed for some rows: how often the clone was seen (once, few, many), or a class if it is expanded.

>.|TRBJ1-2|TRBD1|18|TRBV28
TGTGCCAGCAGTTCAAACCGGGACAGGGGAGCGGGTTTATATGGCTACACCTTC
CASSSNRDRGAGLYGYTF
>.|TRBJ2-2|.|13|TRBV12-3/TRBV12-4
TGTGCCAGCAGTTTTAGTTTCGCCGGGGAGCTGTTTTTT
CASSFSFAGELFF
>few|TRBJ1-2|.|11|TRBV6-5
TGTGCCAGCAGCCCGCGGGCCGGCTACACCTTC
CASSPRAGYTF
>.|TRBJ2-1|.|14|TRBV5-4
TGTGCCAGCAGCTTGGGGGGGCCGGCTGTTGAGCAGTTCTTC
CASSLGGPAVEQFF
>.|TRBJ1-5|.|12|TRBV15
TGTGCCACCAGCAATAGGCGGCAGCCCCAGCATTTT
CATSNRRQPQHF
>.|TRBJ2-7|.|12|TRBV3-1/TRBV3-2
TGTGCCAGCAGCCGAGGGTTGGGCGAGCAGTACTTC
CASSRGLGEQYF
>.|TRBJ2-7|TRBD2|16|TRBV27
TGTGCCAGCAGTTTATCGCTAGCGGGAGGTGGTTACGAGCAGTACTTC
CASSLSLAGGGYEQYF
>.|TRBJ2-1|TRBD2|15|TRBV7-8
TGTGCCAGCAGCAAAGCGGGAGGGCCCGTTAATGAGCAGTTCTTC
CASSKAGGPVNEQFF
>.|TRBJ1-1|.|13|TRBV18
TGTGCCAGCTCACCGGCAGGGAACACTGAAGCTTTCTTT
CASSPAGNTEAFF
>.|TRBJ1-2|TRBD1|14|TRBV27
TGTGCCAGTAAGGACCTGGGACAGAACTATGGCTACACCTTC
CASKDLGQNYGYTF
>.|TRBJ2-7|TRBD1|14|TRBV18
TGTGCCAGCTCGCAAGGGACAGCCACCTACGAGCAGTACTTC
CASSQGTATYEQYF
>.|TRBJ2-1|.|16|TRBV6-1
TGTGCCAGCAGTGAAGCGTTGACTAGAGGGAGCAATGAGCAGTTCTTC
CASSEALTRGSNEQFF
>.|TRBJ1-1|.|14|TRBV5-1
TGCGCCAGCTCACCGCGGGTGGGTTACACTGAAGCTTTCTTT
CASSPRVGYTEAFF
>.|TRBJ2-5|.|17|TRBV15
TGTGCCACCAGCAGAGATGCTAAGGGCGCGGGTCGGGAGACCCAGTACTTC
CATSRDAKGAGRETQYF
>.|TRBJ2-5|TRBD2|18|TRBV7-3
TGTGCCAGCAGCTTAACGGGGAGGAGCGGGAGTCCACATGAGACCCAGTACTTC
CASSLTGRSGSPHETQYF
>.|TRBJ1-1|.|16|TRBV7-3
TGTGCCAGCAGCTTAACGGGAGACTCGGTGAACACTGAAGCTTTCTTT
CASSLTGDSVNTEAFF
>.|TRBJ1-4|.|18|TRBV23-1
TGCGCCAGCAGTCAATCGTGGGCGCTGCAGGCAACTAATGAAAAACTGTTTTTT
CASSQSWALQATNEKLFF
>.|TRBJ2-5|TRBD1|15|TRBV25-1
TGTGCCAGCAGTGATCCCGGGACAGCACAAGAGACCCAGTACTTC
CASSDPGTAQETQYF
>.|TRBJ2-3|TRBD2|15|TRBV7-9
TGTGCCAGCAGCTTATTACTAGCGGCTACAGATACGCAGTATTTT
CASSLLLAATDTQYF
>.|TRBJ2-3|TRBD2|14|TRBV9
TGTGCCAGCAGCCCGACTAGCGGGTTAGATACGCAGTATTTT
CASSPTSGLDTQYF
>.|TRBJ1-1|.|13|TRBV30
TGTGCCTGGAGTGAGGGGCGGGGCACTGAAGCTTTCTTT
CAWSEGRGTEAFF
>.|TRBJ1-6|TRBD1|15|TRBV5-1
TGCGCCAGCAGAGAAGCCACCAGGGGGAATTCACCCCTCCACTTT
CASREATRGNSPLHF
>.|TRBJ2-1|TRBD1|15|TRBV30
TGTGCCTGGAGCCGGGACAGGGGGCCTTTCAATGAGCAGTTCTTC
CAWSRDRGPFNEQFF
>many|TRBJ2-7|TRBD2|13|TRBV30
TGTGCCTGGAGACTAGCGGGAGCTTACGAGCAGTACTTC
CAWRLAGAYEQYF
>once|TRBJ2-7|.|13|TRBV7-7
TGTGCTAGCAGCTTATCGACAGACTACGAGCAGTACTTC
CASSLSTDYEQYF
>.|TRBJ2-7|TRBD2|16|TRBV7-6
TGTGCCAGCAGCCTAGGGATGAGGGAGGGCCTATATGAGCAGTACTTC
CASSLGMREGLYEQYF
>.|TRBJ2-1|TRBD2|19|TRBV28
TGTGCCAGCAGTCGACCCGAGGGAGCGGGAGTTCGGAGGTACAATGAGCAGTTCTTC
CASSRPEGAGVRRYNEQFF
>.|TRBJ2-3|.|14|TRBV5-6
TGTGCCAGCAGCTTGGAGTCGGTGACAGATACGCAGTATTTT
CASSLESVTDTQYF
>.|TRBJ2-7|.|15|TRBV7-8
TGTGCCAGCAGCTCAAATCGAGGTGCCCCCTACGAGCAGTACTTC
CASSSNRGAPYEQYF
>.|TRBJ2-5|.|18|TRBV21-1
TGTGCCAGCAGCGCTCCGGGACTAGCGCGGAACGGGTGGGAGACCCAGTACTTC
CASSAPGLARNGWETQYF
>few|TRBJ2-2|TRBD1|16|TRBV5-1
TGCGCCAGCAGCAGAGACAGGGGGGTCAACACCGGGGAGCTGTTTTTT
CASSRDRGVNTGELFF
>once|TRBJ2-5|.|16|TRBV28
TGTGCCAGCAGGGACAGAGCCGCGGGCATACAAGAGACCCAGTACTTC
CASRDRAAGIQETQYF
>.|TRBJ2-1|.|18|TRBV27
TGTGCCAGCGGTCGGCAGCGGTCCTTAGGATTTTCCTACAATGAGCAGTTCTTC
CASGRQRSLGFSYNEQFF
>once|TRBJ1-2|TRBD1|15|TRBV28
TGTGCCAGCAGTTTACCGGCAGGGGGAATCGATGGCTACACCTTC
CASSLPAGGIDGYTF
>.|TRBJ1-1|.|12|TRBV5-5
TGTGCCAGCAGCCGTTTGAACACTGAAGCTTTCTTT
CASSRLNTEAFF
>.|TRBJ1-1|TRBD1|17|TRBV18
TGTGCCAGCTCACCACTTTCGGGACAGAGCATGAACACTGAAGCTTTCTTT
CASSPLSGQSMNTEAFF
>.|TRBJ2-1|.|14|TRBV7-9
TGTGCCAGCAGCTTTGGCTCCCCGGGCAATGAGCAGTTCTTC
CASSFGSPGNEQFF
>.|TRBJ1-2|.|14|TRBV24-1
TGTGCCACCAGTGATTGGCCCGCCTCCTATGGCTACACCTTC
CATSDWPASYGYTF
>.|TRBJ2-5|TRBD1|16|TRBV5-4
TGTGCCAGCAGCTTGACTGGACAGGGGGCCCCAGAGACCCAGTACTTC
CASSLTGQGAPETQYF
>.|TRBJ2-2|.|15|TRBV2
TGTGCCAGCACCGGGTTAACGTCGTACACCGGGGAGCTGTTTTTT
CASTGLTSYTGELFF
>.|TRBJ2-1|TRBD2|16|TRBV5-1
TGCGCCAGCAGCCCGGGAGAATTAGCGGGAGGGAATGAGCAGTTCTTC
CASSPGELAGGNEQFF
>.|TRBJ2-1|TRBD2|14|TRBV27
TGTGCCAGCAGTCGACTAGCGGGAGGTTTTGAGCAGTTCTTC
CASSRLAGGFEQFF
>.|TRBJ2-6|.|16|TRBV2
TGTGCCAGCAGTGAAGGGACAAACTCTGGGGCCAACGTCCTGACTTTC
CASSEGTNSGANVLTF
>.|TRBJ1-2|.|14|TRBV6-4
TGTGCCAGCAGACCACAGACAGGAAACTATGGCTACACCTTC
CASRPQTGNYGYTF
>.|TRBJ1-6|TRBD1|13|TRBV6-5
TGTGCCAGCCAAAACAGGGGGAACTCACCCCTCCACTTT
CASQNRGNSPLHF
>.|TRBJ1-4|TRBD1|15|TRBV6-5
TGTGCCAGCAGTCTAACAGGGGGTCCAAATGAAAAACTGTTTTTT
CASSLTGGPNEKLFF
>once|TRBJ2-7|TRBD2|14|TRBV6-2/TRBV6-3
TGTGCCAGCAGTTATGGCGGGGGTGACTACGAGCAGTACTTC
CASSYGGGDYEQYF
>.|TRBJ2-3|TRBD2|21|TRBV28
TGTGCCAGCAGCCTATGGACTAGCGGGAACCCCCTGACTACTAGCACAGATACGCAGTATTTT
CASSLWTSGNPLTTSTDTQYF
>.|TRBJ1-4|.|15|TRBV4-3
TGCGCCAGCCGCAATAGGGAGGAGACTAATGAAAAACTGTTTTTT
CASRNREETNEKLFF
>.|TRBJ2-2|TRBD1|15|TRBV7-6
TGTGCCAGCAGAGGAGGACAGGGGGCGGCCGGGGAGCTGTTTTTT
CASRGGQGAAGELFF
>.|TRBJ2-7|TRBD1|15|TRBV18
TGTGCCAGCTCACCCCTCCGACAGGGTATGAGCGAGCAGTACTTC
CASSPLRQGMSEQYF
>.|TRBJ2-1|.|17|TRBV5-6
TGTGCCAGCCTCGATTTTACGCAGCGGGACAGGCCTTGGGGGCAGTTCTTC
CASLDFTQRDRPWGQFF
>.|TRBJ1-3|.|14|TRBV11-2
TGTGCCAGCAGCTGGACAGACTCTGGAAACACCATATATTTT
CASSWTDSGNTIYF
>.|TRBJ2-5|.|16|TRBV3-1/TRBV3-2
TGTGCCAGCAGCCAAGATTCGGTCGCGGAGAAAGAGACCCAGTACTTC
CASSQDSVAEKETQYF
>.|TRBJ2-1|.|13|TRBV29-1
TGCAGCGTTGTGGTGAGCTCCTACAATGAGCAGTTCTTC
CSVVVSSYNEQFF
>.|TRBJ2-1|.|14|TRBV6-5
TGTGCCAGTCAACGGGGGAGCTCCTACAATGAGCAGTTCTTC
CASQRGSSYNEQFF
>.|TRBJ2-5|TRBD1|14|TRBV18
TGTGCCAGCTCAACCGGACAGGGTTGGGAGACCCAGTACTTC
CASSTGQGWETQYF